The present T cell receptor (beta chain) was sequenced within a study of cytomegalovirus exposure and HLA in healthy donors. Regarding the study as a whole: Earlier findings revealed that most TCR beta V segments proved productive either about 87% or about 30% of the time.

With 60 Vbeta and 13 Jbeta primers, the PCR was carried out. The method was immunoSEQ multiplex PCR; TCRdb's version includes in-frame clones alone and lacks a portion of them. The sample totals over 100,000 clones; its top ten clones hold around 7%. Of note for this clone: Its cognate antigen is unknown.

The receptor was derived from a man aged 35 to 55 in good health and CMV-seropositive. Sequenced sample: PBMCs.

This chain's CDR3 is CSAQKYEQYF. The CDR3 bases are TGCAGTGCTCAGAAGTACGAGCAGTACTTC. The V call is TRBV20-1, the J call TRBJ2-7, with D hard to call. This CDR3 region has 10 residues. Per the germline V gene, CDR1 is DFQATT and CDR2 is SNEGSKA (reference sequence). Trimming left V 5 bases short and J 4 bases short, with 6 bases between.